This is a list of T cell receptor beta chains from one sample in a study of T cell responses to AZD1222 COVID-19 vaccine. Measured with immunoSEQ multiplex PCR; TCRdb has only the in-frame clones, and not every one. The repertoire includes approximately 99,000 clones, 91% of them detected once, and approximately 9% sits in the top ten. This sample comprised peripheral blood, obtained 28 days after the second AZD1222 dose. Receptors originate from an adult who received the AZD1222 COVID-19 vaccine. Each CDR3 is given with its conserved first and last residue. D genes are given only for firm matches. Rows may omit the clone size; those that give it use once, few, many or a size class.

V gene	clone size	J gene	D gene	CDR3 protein	CDR3 DNA
TRBV28	NA	TRBJ1-1	NA	CASSYFRSFVSEAFF	TGTGCCAGCAGCTATTTCCGCAGCTTTGTCTCTGAAGCTTTCTTT
TRBV28	NA	TRBJ1-2	NA	CASSPTANYGYTF	TGTGCCAGCAGCCCCACGGCTAACTATGGCTACACCTTC
TRBV7-9	once	TRBJ1-1	NA	CASSHTGNTEAFF	TGTGCCAGCAGCCATACAGGGAACACTGAAGCTTTCTTT
TRBV10-3	NA	TRBJ1-1	TRBD1	CAIRGQGKREAFF	TGTGCCATCAGGGGACAGGGGAAACGTGAAGCTTTCTTT
TRBV5-8	few	TRBJ1-2	NA	CASSSGPQGGYTF	TGTGCCAGCAGCTCGGGTCCTCAGGGGGGCTACACCTTC
TRBV6-5	NA	TRBJ1-1	NA	CASSPGPANTEAFF	TGTGCCAGCAGCCCCGGGCCGGCGAACACTGAAGCTTTCTTT
TRBV5-5	NA	TRBJ1-5	TRBD1	CASSPGQGDNQPQHF	TGTGCCAGCAGCCCGGGACAGGGGGACAATCAGCCCCAGCATTTT
TRBV24-1	NA	TRBJ1-2	NA	CATSDSNRDGYTF	TGTGCCACCAGTGATTCGAACAGGGATGGCTACACCTTC
TRBV5-4	few	TRBJ2-5	NA	CASARDLRVTETQYF	TGTGCCAGCGCCCGAGACCTTAGAGTTACAGAGACCCAGTACTTC
TRBV24-1	once	TRBJ2-1	NA	CATSDLRQGGYNEQFF	TGTGCCACCAGTGATTTAAGACAGGGAGGCTACAATGAGCAGTTCTTC
TRBV4-3	few	TRBJ1-6	NA	CASSPDREGSPLHF	TGCGCCAGCAGCCCGGACCGTGAGGGTTCACCCCTCCACTTT
TRBV5-1	NA	TRBJ2-2	NA	CASSLALGNTGELFF	TGCGCCAGCAGCTTAGCACTAGGGAACACCGGGGAGCTGTTTTTT
TRBV5-1	NA	TRBJ2-5	NA	CASTPLQGQETQYF	TGCGCCAGCACCCCCTTACAGGGACAAGAGACCCAGTACTTC
TRBV19	NA	TRBJ2-2	NA	CASSIYNTGELFF	TGTGCCAGTAGTATTTATAACACCGGGGAGCTGTTTTTT
TRBV18	once	TRBJ2-7	NA	CASSPPSRTYEQYF	TGTGCCAGCTCACCACCCTCCAGAACCTACGAGCAGTACTTC
TRBV2	NA	TRBJ1-1	NA	CASSDYRPFEAFF	TGTGCCAGCAGTGACTACAGACCGTTTGAAGCTTTCTTT
TRBV2	few	TRBJ1-2	NA	CASSEEVYGYTF	TGTGCCAGCAGTGAAGAGGTTTATGGCTACACCTTC
TRBV27	NA	TRBJ1-6	NA	CASSLLGGNSPLHF	TGTGCCAGCAGTTTATTGGGGGGAAATTCACCCCTCCACTTT
TRBV18	NA	TRBJ1-4	NA	CASSSNEKLFF	TGTGCCAGCTCATCTAATGAAAAACTGTTTTTT
TRBV28	NA	TRBJ2-7	TRBD2	CASRKAGLPYF	TGTGCCAGCCGTAAAGCGGGACTGCCGTACTTC
TRBV6-5	NA	TRBJ2-7	NA	CASSYSGMSSYEQYF	TGTGCCAGCAGTTACTCAGGCATGAGCTCCTACGAGCAGTACTTC
TRBV5-6	NA	TRBJ1-5	NA	CASSFGAGSNQPQHF	TGTGCCAGCAGCTTTGGTGCAGGTTCGAATCAGCCCCAGCATTTT
TRBV7-2	NA	TRBJ2-3	TRBD2	CASRLAGADTQYF	TGTGCCAGCCGACTAGCGGGAGCAGATACGCAGTATTTT
TRBV19	NA	TRBJ2-1	NA	CASSQYNEQFF	TGTGCCAGTAGTCAATACAATGAGCAGTTCTTC
TRBV19	NA	TRBJ1-1	NA	CASSQQGYTEAFF	TGTGCCAGTAGCCAGCAGGGGTACACTGAAGCTTTCTTT
TRBV5-1	once	TRBJ2-1	TRBD2	CASSLGNSGRDNEQFF	TGCGCCAGCAGCTTGGGTAATAGCGGGAGGGACAATGAGCAGTTCTTC
TRBV6-5	NA	TRBJ1-4	NA	CASGGRTANEKLFF	TGTGCCAGCGGGGGAAGAACCGCTAATGAAAAACTGTTTTTT
TRBV5-5	NA	TRBJ2-1	TRBD2	CASSLIPGLAGGEQFF	TGTGCCAGCAGCTTAATACCGGGACTAGCGGGAGGAGAGCAGTTCTTC
TRBV10-3	NA	TRBJ2-4	NA	CAISPGAGTKNIQYF	TGTGCCATCAGTCCGGGTGCAGGGACCAAAAACATTCAGTACTTC
TRBV5-4	NA	TRBJ1-1	NA	CASSPRGKWNTEAFF	TGTGCCAGCAGCCCTAGGGGGAAGTGGAACACTGAAGCTTTCTTT
TRBV29-1	NA	TRBJ1-4	NA	CSGGASYEKLFF	TGCAGCGGAGGGGCCAGTTATGAAAAACTGTTTTTT
TRBV24-1	NA	TRBJ1-2	NA	CATSDEGKNYGYTF	TGTGCCACCAGTGATGAAGGCAAGAACTATGGCTACACCTTC
TRBV6-5	NA	TRBJ1-6	NA	CASSRGRWTPLHF	TGTGCCAGCTCTCGGGGCAGATGGACACCCCTCCACTTT
TRBV7-8	NA	TRBJ2-7	TRBD2	CASRRTGTRSSYEQYF	TGTGCCAGCAGAAGAACCGGGACTAGGAGCTCCTACGAGCAGTACTTC
TRBV5-1	once	TRBJ2-7	TRBD2	CASSWGGIDSYEQYF	TGCGCCAGCAGCTGGGGAGGGATCGACTCCTACGAGCAGTACTTC
TRBV9	NA	TRBJ2-5	TRBD2	CASSVGAGGGAETQYF	TGTGCCAGCAGCGTAGGAGCGGGAGGAGGTGCGGAGACCCAGTACTTC
TRBV3-1/TRBV3-2	NA	TRBJ2-1	TRBD2	CASSPRTSGSIGEQFF	TGTGCCAGCAGCCCCCGGACTAGCGGGAGTATCGGTGAGCAGTTCTTC
TRBV5-4	NA	TRBJ2-5	NA	CASSFGQETQYF	TGTGCCAGCAGCTTCGGCCAGGAGACCCAGTACTTC
TRBV5-4	NA	TRBJ1-1	NA	CASSLGTGWDTEAFF	TGTGCCAGCAGCTTGGGGACCGGGTGGGACACTGAAGCTTTCTTT
TRBV25-1	NA	TRBJ1-5	NA	CASSGGGGGQPQHF	TGTGCCAGCAGTGGTGGCGGGGGCGGTCAGCCCCAGCATTTT
TRBV7-6	NA	TRBJ2-3	NA	CASRKEDTQYF	TGTGCCAGCAGGAAGGAAGATACGCAGTATTTT
TRBV12-3/TRBV12-4	NA	TRBJ2-1	NA	CASSPFGNEQFF	TGTGCCAGCAGTCCATTTGGTAATGAGCAGTTCTTC
TRBV5-6	NA	TRBJ1-2	NA	CASSPEGGFYGYTF	TGTGCCAGCAGCCCGGAAGGAGGGTTCTATGGCTACACCTTC
TRBV19	NA	TRBJ1-5	NA	CQTRVRQINQPQHF	TGTCAAACTCGGGTTCGGCAAATCAATCAGCCCCAGCATTTT
TRBV6-5	once	TRBJ1-1	NA	CASRLPGDTEAFF	TGTGCCAGCAGGCTACCGGGGGACACTGAAGCTTTCTTT
TRBV19	NA	TRBJ2-2	TRBD2	CASSVLAGGNTGELFF	TGTGCCAGTAGCGTTCTAGCGGGGGGAAACACCGGGGAGCTGTTTTTT
TRBV19	NA	TRBJ1-5	NA	CASSVTRGAQPQHF	TGTGCCAGTAGTGTTACCAGGGGAGCCCAGCCCCAGCATTTT